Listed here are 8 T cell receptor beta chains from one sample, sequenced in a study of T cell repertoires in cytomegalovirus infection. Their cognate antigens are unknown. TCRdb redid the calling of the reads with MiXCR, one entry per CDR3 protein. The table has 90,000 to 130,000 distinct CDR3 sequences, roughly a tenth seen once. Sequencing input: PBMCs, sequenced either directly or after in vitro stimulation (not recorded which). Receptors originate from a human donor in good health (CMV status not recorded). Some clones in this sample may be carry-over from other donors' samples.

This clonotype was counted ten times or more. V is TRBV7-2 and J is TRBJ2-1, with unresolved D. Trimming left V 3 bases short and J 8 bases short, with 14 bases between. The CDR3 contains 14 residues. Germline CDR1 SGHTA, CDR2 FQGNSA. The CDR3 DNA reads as TGTGCCAGCAGCTTGACAAGAACGTTCGATGAGCAGTTCTTC. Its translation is CASSLTRTFDEQFF.

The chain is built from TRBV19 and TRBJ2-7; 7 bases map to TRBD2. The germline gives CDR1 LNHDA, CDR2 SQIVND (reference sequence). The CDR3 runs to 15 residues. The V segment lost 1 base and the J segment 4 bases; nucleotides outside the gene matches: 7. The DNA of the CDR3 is TGTGCCAGTAGTATAGGGGCGGGAGATGAGTACGAGCAGTACGTC. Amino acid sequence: CASSIGAGDEYEQYV.

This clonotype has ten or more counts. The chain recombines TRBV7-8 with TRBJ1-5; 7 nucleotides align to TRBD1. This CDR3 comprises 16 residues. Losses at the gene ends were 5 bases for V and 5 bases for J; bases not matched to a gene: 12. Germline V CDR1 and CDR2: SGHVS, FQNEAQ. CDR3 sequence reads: CASSPPSRDRHQPQHF. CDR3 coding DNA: TGTGCCAGCAGCCCGCCCTCCCGGGACAGACATCAGCCCCAGCATTTT.

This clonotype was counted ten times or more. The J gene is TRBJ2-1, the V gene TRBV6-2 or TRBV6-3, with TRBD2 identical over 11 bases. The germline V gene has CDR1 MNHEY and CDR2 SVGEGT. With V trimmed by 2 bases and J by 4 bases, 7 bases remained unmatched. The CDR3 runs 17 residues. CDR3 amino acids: CASSYIKLAGDYNEQFF. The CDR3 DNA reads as TGTGCCAGCAGTTACATAAAACTAGCGGGAGATTACAATGAGCAGTTCTTC.

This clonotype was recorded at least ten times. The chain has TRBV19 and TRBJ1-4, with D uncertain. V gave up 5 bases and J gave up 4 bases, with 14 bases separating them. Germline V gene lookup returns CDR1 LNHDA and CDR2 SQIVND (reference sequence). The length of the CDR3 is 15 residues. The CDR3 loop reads CASSPSGLSNEKLFF. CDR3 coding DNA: TGTGCCAGTAGTCCCTCCGGACTCAGTAATGAAAAACTGTTTTTT. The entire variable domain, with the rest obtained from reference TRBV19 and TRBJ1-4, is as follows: DGGITQSPKYLFRKEGQNVTLSCEQNLNHDAMYWYRQDPGQGLRLIYYSQIVNDFQKGDIAEGYSVSREKKESFPLTVTSAQKNPTAFYLCASSPSGLSNEKLFFGSGTQLSVL.

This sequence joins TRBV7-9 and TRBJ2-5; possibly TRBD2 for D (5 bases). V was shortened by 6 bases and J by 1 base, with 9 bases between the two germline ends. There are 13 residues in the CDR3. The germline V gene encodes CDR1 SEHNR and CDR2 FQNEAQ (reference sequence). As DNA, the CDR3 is TGTGCCAGCAGAGCGGACCTCCAAGAGACCCAGTACTTC. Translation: CASRADLQETQYF.

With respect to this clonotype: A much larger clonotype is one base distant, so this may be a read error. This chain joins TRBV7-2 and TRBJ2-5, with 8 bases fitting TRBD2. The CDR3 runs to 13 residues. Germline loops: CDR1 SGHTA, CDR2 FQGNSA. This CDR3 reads CASSAGVVEAQYF. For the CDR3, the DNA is TGTGCCAGCTCAGCGGGGGTGGTAGAGGCCCAGTACTTC.

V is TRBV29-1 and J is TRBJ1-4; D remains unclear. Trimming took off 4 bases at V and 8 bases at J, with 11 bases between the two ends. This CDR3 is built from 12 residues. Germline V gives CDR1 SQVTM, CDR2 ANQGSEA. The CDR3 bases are TGCAGCGTTGGGCGAAGAGGAGAAAAACTGTTTTTT. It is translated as CSVGRRGEKLFF.